These 7 T cell receptor beta chains originate from one sample sequenced in a study of OX40 agonist ivuxolimab in advanced cancers. Libraries were prepared through the immunoSEQ multiplex PCR assay. TCRdb provides this immuneACCESS table in a form limited to in-frame rearrangements. Some clones are lacking; in checked studies, under half of them reflect an unresolved V gene, and why the rest are absent is not known. The sample yields about 68,000 clones; roughly 82% were counted once. The ten biggest clones cover around 1.5% of the sample. Sequences were derived from CD4+ or CD8+ T cells sorted from blood, sampled in a trial of the OX40 agonist ivuxolimab. The receptors were gathered from an adult with an advanced solid tumor such as melanoma, head and neck, liver or kidney cancer.

V is TRBV29-1 and J is TRBJ2-1, with TRBD2 matching 8 bases. Germline CDR1 SQVTM, CDR2 ANQGSEA. This CDR3 has 12 amino acids. V shed 4 bases, J shed 13 bases, and the junction held 9 bases outside the gene matches. The CDR3 region has the DNA TGCAGCGTTGTAAAGGGGGGACTAGAACAGTTCTTC. This gives the protein CSVVKGGLEQFF.

J is TRBJ2-3 and V is TRBV30; 9 positions agree with TRBD1. V shed 3 bases, J shed 0 bases, and the junction held 4 bases outside the gene matches. Germline values: CDR1 GTSNPN, CDR2 SVGIG (reference sequence). This CDR3 contains 15 residues. CDR3 protein: CAWRNRGLSTDTQYF. The CDR3, as DNA: TGTGCCTGGAGGAACAGGGGGCTTAGCACAGATACGCAGTATTTT.

J is TRBJ2-7 and V is TRBV28; 10 nucleotides align to TRBD1. CDR3 length: 15 residues. The germline CDR1 and CDR2 sequences are MDHEN and SYDVKM. V was clipped by 7 bases and J by 3 bases; unmatched bases: 9. DNA of the CDR3: TGTGCCAGCATTCCACAGACAGGGGGCCGCTACGAGCAGTACTTC. Protein: CASIPQTGGRYEQYF.

This chain joins TRBV28 and TRBJ1-1; D is uncertain. CDR1 and CDR2 from the germline V gene are MDHEN and SYDVKM. The length of the CDR3 is 14 residues. Trimming left V 4 bases short and J 4 bases short, with 13 bases between. CDR3 nucleotide sequence: TGTGCCAGCAGTTCCCGGAGTCTCCTCACTGAAGCTTTCTTT. It specifies CASSSRSLLTEAFF.

The rearrangement uses TRBV2 and TRBJ1-3; D call uncertain. The CDR3 extends over 13 amino acids. Trimming shortened V by 4 bases and J by 4 bases, and 8 bases separated the two germline ends. CDR1 and CDR2 (germline): SNHLY, FYNNEI. In DNA, the CDR3 is TGTGCCAGCAGTGTCCCAGAAGGAAACACCATATATTTT. It specifies CASSVPEGNTIYF.

The V gene is TRBV10-3, the J gene TRBJ1-1, with 7 bases aligning to TRBD1. Germline-derived CDR1 and CDR2 are ENHRY and SYGVKD. V lost 6 bases and J lost 0; bases outside the gene matches: 13. This CDR3 contains 17 residues. CDR3 region: CAISGPSKRGLNTEAFF. The CDR3 DNA follows: TGTGCCATCAGCGGACCTAGCAAAAGGGGGCTGAACACTGAAGCTTTCTTT.

The chain is built from TRBV7-9 and TRBJ1-5; D not resolved. CDR3 length: 12 residues. Germline CDR1 and CDR2: SEHNR and FQNEAQ (reference sequence). Trimming took 1 base from V and 5 from J, leaving 3 bases between them. CDR3 coding DNA: TGTGCCAGCAGCTTAGGGCATCAGCCCCAGCATTTT. As protein: CASSLGHQPQHF.